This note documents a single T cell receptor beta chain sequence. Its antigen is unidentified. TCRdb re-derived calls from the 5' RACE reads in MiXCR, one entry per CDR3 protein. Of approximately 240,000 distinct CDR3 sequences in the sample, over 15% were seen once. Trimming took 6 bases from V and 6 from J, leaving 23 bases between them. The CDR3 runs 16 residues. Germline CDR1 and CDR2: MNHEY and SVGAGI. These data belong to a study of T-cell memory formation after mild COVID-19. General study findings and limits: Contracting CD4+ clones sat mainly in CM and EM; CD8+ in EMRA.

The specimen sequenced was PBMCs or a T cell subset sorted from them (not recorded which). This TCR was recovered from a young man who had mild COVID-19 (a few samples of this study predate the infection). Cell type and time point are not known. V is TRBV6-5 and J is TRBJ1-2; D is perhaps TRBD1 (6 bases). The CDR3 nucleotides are TGTGCCAGCAGGCCCACGGGGCATACAGGGTTTGATGGCTACACCTTC. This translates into CASRPTGHTGFDGYTF.